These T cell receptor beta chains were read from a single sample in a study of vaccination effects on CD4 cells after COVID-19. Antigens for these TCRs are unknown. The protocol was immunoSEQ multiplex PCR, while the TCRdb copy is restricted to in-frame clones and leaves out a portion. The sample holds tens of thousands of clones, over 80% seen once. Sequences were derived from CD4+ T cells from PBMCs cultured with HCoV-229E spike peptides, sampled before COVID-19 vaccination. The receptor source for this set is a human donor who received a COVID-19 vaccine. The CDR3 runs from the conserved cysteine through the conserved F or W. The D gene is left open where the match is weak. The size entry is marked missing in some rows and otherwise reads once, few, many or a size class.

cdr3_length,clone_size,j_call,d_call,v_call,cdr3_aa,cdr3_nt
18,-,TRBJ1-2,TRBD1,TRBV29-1,CSVEDRGTGDTPDYGYTF,TGCAGCGTTGAAGATCGGGGGACAGGGGACACCCCGGACTACGGCTACACCTTC
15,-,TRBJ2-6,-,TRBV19,CASSIQMSGANVLTF,TGTGCCAGTAGTATACAAATGTCTGGGGCCAACGTCCTGACTTTC
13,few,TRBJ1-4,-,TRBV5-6,CASSFQGNEKLFF,TGTGCCAGCAGCTTTCAGGGCAATGAAAAACTGTTTTTT
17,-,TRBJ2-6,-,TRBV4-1,CASSQDPPGSGANVLTF,TGCGCCAGCAGCCAAGACCCCCCGGGCTCTGGGGCCAACGTCCTGACTTTC
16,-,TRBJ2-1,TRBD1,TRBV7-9,CASSWVPGQGHNEQFF,TGTGCCAGCAGCTGGGTCCCGGGACAGGGACACAATGAGCAGTTCTTC
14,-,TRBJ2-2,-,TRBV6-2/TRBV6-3,CASSYNSRAGELFF,TGTGCCAGCAGTTACAACAGTCGGGCCGGGGAGCTGTTTTTT
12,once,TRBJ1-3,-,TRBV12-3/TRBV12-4,CASSFRGNTIYF,TGTGCCAGCAGTTTTAGAGGAAACACCATATATTTT
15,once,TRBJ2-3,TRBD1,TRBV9,CASSVGQGGTDTQYF,TGTGCCAGCAGCGTAGGACAGGGGGGCACAGATACGCAGTATTTT
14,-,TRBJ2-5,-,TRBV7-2,CASSFLALGETQYF,TGTGCCAGCAGCTTCCTAGCCCTCGGGGAGACCCAGTACTTC
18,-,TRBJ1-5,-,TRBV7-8,CASSPRWGGGRGNQPQHF,TGTGCCAGCAGCCCAAGGTGGGGGGGCGGGCGTGGCAATCAGCCCCAGCATTTT
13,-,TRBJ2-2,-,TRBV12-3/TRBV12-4,CASSLSLTGELFF,TGTGCCAGCAGTTTATCCCTCACCGGGGAGCTGTTTTTT
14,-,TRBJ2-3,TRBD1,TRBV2,CASSRDRGEDTQYF,TGTGCCAGCAGCCGGGACAGGGGTGAAGATACGCAGTATTTT
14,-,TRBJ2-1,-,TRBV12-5,CASAGGGRDNEQFF,TGTGCTAGTGCAGGTGGGGGCAGAGACAATGAGCAGTTCTTC
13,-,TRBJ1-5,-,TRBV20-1,CSASPNSNQPQHF,TGCAGTGCTAGTCCTAATAGCAATCAGCCCCAGCATTTT
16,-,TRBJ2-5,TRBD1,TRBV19,CASSKSSGQGGETQYF,TGTGCCAGTAGTAAGTCGAGCGGACAGGGTGGGGAGACCCAGTACTTC
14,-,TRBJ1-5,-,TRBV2,CASSEVGAEQPQHF,TGTGCCAGCAGTGAAGTGGGGGCCGAGCAGCCCCAGCATTTT
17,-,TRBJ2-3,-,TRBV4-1,CASSQPGGRRGTDTQYF,TGCGCCAGCAGCCAACCCGGGGGCCGGCGGGGCACAGATACGCAGTATTTT
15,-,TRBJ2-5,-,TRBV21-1,CASSKDKTGRETQYF,TGTGCCAGCAGCAAAGACAAGACAGGGAGGGAGACCCAGTACTTC
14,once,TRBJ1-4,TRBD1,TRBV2,CASRGDRTNEKLFF,TGTGCCAGCAGAGGGGACAGGACTAATGAAAAACTGTTTTTT
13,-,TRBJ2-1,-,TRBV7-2,CASSLVNGDEQFF,TGTGCCAGCAGCTTAGTGAACGGGGATGAGCAGTTCTTC
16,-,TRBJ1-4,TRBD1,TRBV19,CASSIDPGTGDEKLFF,TGTGCCAGTAGTATAGATCCCGGGACAGGGGATGAAAAACTGTTTTTT
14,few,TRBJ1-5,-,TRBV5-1,CASSWGGNNQPQHF,TGCGCCAGCAGCTGGGGTGGCAACAATCAGCCCCAGCATTTT
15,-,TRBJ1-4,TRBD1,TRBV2,CATSGQGAPGEKLFF,TGTGCCACTTCCGGACAGGGGGCGCCGGGTGAAAAACTGTTTTTT
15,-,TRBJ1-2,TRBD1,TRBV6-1,CASSEGQGRGYGYTF,TGTGCCAGCAGTGAAGGACAGGGACGGGGCTATGGCTACACCTTC
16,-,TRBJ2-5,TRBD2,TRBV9,CASSVGTSGGGETQYF,TGTGCCAGCAGCGTAGGGACTAGCGGGGGTGGGGAGACCCAGTACTTC
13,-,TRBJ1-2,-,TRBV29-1,CSVEDSGGHGYTF,TGCAGCGTTGAAGATTCCGGGGGCCATGGCTACACCTTC
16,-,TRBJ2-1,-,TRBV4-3,CASSQDPLRPNNEQFF,TGCGCCAGCAGCCAAGATCCCCTCCGACCAAACAATGAGCAGTTCTTC
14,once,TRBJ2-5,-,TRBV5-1,CASSRADQRETQYF,TGCGCCAGCAGCCGCGCCGATCAAAGGGAGACCCAGTACTTC
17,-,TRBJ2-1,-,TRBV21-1,CASSTVRDSSFYNEQFF,TGTGCCAGCAGCACCGTCCGGGACTCCTCCTTTTACAATGAGCAGTTCTTC
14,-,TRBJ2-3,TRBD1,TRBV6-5,CASRFDRGLDTQYF,TGTGCCAGCAGATTCGACAGGGGTCTAGATACGCAGTATTTT
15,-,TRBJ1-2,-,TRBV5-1,CASSLVSGGDDGYTF,TGCGCCAGCAGCTTGGTGTCTGGGGGCGACGATGGCTACACCTTC